This TCR beta chain comes out of a study of CD8+ T cells in alopecia areata (dated by TCRdb to the late 2010s). Describing the broader study: Treated patients were enrolled in an open-label pilot trial of oral tofacitinib, 5 to 10 mg twice daily, for moderate-to-severe alopecia areata. Biopsies were taken from tofacitinib-treated patients at baseline and again at 4 and 24 weeks into treatment, and several of those patients also had a later scalp biopsy. RNA came from the PAXgene miRNA kit for fixed scalp, the miRNeasy kit for PBMCs, and the RNeasy kit for mouse skin. Clonality in the scalp was compared among normal scalp (n=4), patchy alopecia areata scalp (n=8), and alopecia totalis/universalis scalp (n=8). immunoSEQ multiplex PCR using 35 Vbeta forward primers and 13 Jbeta reverse primers was used to amplify TCRbeta CDR3 regions. The SALT score, which quantifies the percentage of affected scalp surface area, was used to measure disease severity in treated patients. To study T cell clonal expansion in alopecia areata, the researchers applied high-throughput TCRbeta sequencing to both the C3H/HeJ mouse model and human patients. Tofacitinib was given for 6 to 18 months, followed by 6 months of follow-up off drug to assess delayed response and recurrence. Human TCRbeta sequencing covered scalp tissue and sorted CD4+ and CD8+ peripheral blood T cells from patchy and totalis/universalis alopecia areata patients and healthy controls.

Overall study results and their limits: Unlike mouse skin, where gammadelta T cells dominate, normal human skin contains resident alphabeta T cells that get sequenced too, which complicates analysis of the scalp TCR repertoire. The treated cohort was small, with a single nonresponder, so links between baseline CD8+ expansion and response need larger studies. Many expanded lesional clones were found to persist in scalp and blood during tofacitinib treatment, and relapse after treatment cessation may be partly explained by this persistence. Tofacitinib significantly decreased scalp clonality and the number of expanded CD8+ clones among the top 100 scalp clones. Compared with normal scalp, lesional scalp had higher clonality and more expanded CD8+ clones, particularly in alopecia totalis/universalis, a pattern that suggests antigenic drive. TCR sequences shared between patients were less clear than in mice, possibly partly because of HLA diversity in the patient population.

Notes on this clone: The antigen it binds to is not known. No quality values exist for individual bases; no much larger clone is one base distant.

The time point label of this sample denotes: around 24 weeks on oral tofacitinib. The treatment or condition label of this sample denotes: oral pan-JAK inhibitor, 5-10 mg twice daily. Lesional scalp punch biopsies and peripheral blood were collected from alopecia areata patients. PBMCs were isolated by density centrifugation and stained for CD3, CD4 and CD8, after which CD4+ and CD8+ T cells were sorted on a FACSAria. The method behind the library was the immunoSEQ multiplex PCR assay. RNA was extracted from all samples and reverse transcribed into cDNA as template for TCR sequencing. First-strand cDNA was synthesized with SuperScript III using a 2:1 mix of oligo-dT and random hexamers. A synthetic immune receptor repertoire was used to assess amplification bias, and residual bias was removed computationally. The original pipeline was this. Raw reads were preprocessed to remove errors, and CDR3 was defined according to IMGT conventions as the region from the conserved cysteine to phenylalanine. Clonality was computed as 1 minus the Shannon entropy, with the entropy normalized by log2 of the number of productive unique TCRs. CD4 or CD8 identity of scalp clones was inferred by cross-referencing scalp TCRbeta sequences with sorted blood CD4 and CD8 repertoires. In TCRdb, the immuneACCESS table is reduced to in-frame sequences with V and J assigned. These tables do not hold every clone; where another copy was compared, an unresolved V gene accounts for under half, and the others remain unexplained. D and trimming were read from the DNA, whereas the V and J calls and clone size are those reported in that table. The sample profile shows under 350,000 clones; about three fifths of them were found once. The top ten clonotypes cover about 1.8% of the sample.

The CDR3 holds 13 amino acids from the cysteine to the phenylalanine. The entry retains the CDR3 DNA only, 39 bases that are in frame from base 1. Per the germline V gene (reference sequence), LNHDA is the CDR1 and SQIVND is the CDR2. V loses 3 bases of germline sequence and J loses 7 bases, and the interval between the two ends is 12 bases. This receptor was obtained from a human donor with alopecia areata. The V and J segments used are TRBV19 and TRBJ1-2, and TRBD1 may be the D gene, going by 5 matching bases. Material: CD4+ T cells sorted from blood, obtained at week 24, from a patient treated with tofacitinib. CDR3 reads: CASSMGLDPGYTF. The nucleotides are TGTGCCAGTAGTATGGGACTTGACCCTGGCTACACCTTC.